This T cell receptor (beta chain) was documented in a study of T cell repertoires in cytomegalovirus infection. On the study more broadly: Indications of both CMV infection and matching HLA type were provided by public TCR beta signatures.

MiXCR, run by TCRdb on the reads, gives a single entry per CDR3 protein. The table shows approximately 490,000 distinct CDR3 sequences, with 10% to 12% occurring only once. Many counts were recorded for this clonotype. The antigen is not known. CDR1 and CDR2 from the germline V gene are SGHNT and YYREEE (reference sequence). Trimming shortened V by 5 bases and J by 2 bases, and 20 bases separated the two germline ends. The CDR3 extends over 16 amino acids. General study points: Across the ex vivo response, the dominant clonotypes were HLA-C-restricted CMV-specific TCR beta clonotypes.

The TCR comes from a human donor in good health (CMV status not recorded). Some clones in this sample may be carry-over from other donors' samples. Source material: PBMCs. V gene TRBV5-4 combines with J gene TRBJ2-7; D may be TRBD2 (8 bases). The CDR3 DNA sequence: TGTGCCAGCAGACCCGGGAGGGGGCAAGGGCCCTACGAGCAGTACTTC. It specifies CASRPGRGQGPYEQYF. The entire variable domain, with the rest obtained from reference TRBV5-4 and TRBJ2-7, is as follows: ETGVTQSPTHLIKTRGQQVTLRCSSQSGHNTVSWYQQALGQGPQFIFQYYREEENGRGNFPPRFSGLQFPNYSSELNVNALELDDSALYLCASRPGRGQGPYEQYFGPGTRLTVT.